The source of this T cell receptor (beta chain) is a study of post-analysis software for immune sequencing data. This clonotype was observed a few times. What it binds is unknown. Study results and limitations: Higher frequency in patients than in controls was seen for about five TRBV segments, with TRBV5-6, TRBV5-1 and TRBV20-1 among them.

Unique molecular identifiers were built into the TCR beta cDNA libraries. TCRdb used MiXCR to reprocess the PCR reads, holding one entry per CDR3 protein. The table has over 700,000 distinct CDR3 sequences, 25% to 30% seen once. CDR1 is DFQATT, CDR2 SNEGSKA, per germline (reference sequence). This CDR3 has 14 residues. The genes are TRBV20-1 and TRBJ2-5; no definite D call. The J call could be wrong; TRBJ2-7 is a better fit for the DNA end. The receptor's source is a girl aged 5-17 years with multiple sclerosis. Material: blood. The CDR3 nucleotides are TGCAGTGCTAGAGATCGACTTAACAGAGGCGAGCAGTACTTC. It specifies CSARDRLNRGEQYF.